Listed below are T cell receptor beta chains from one sample, sequenced in a study of metastatic and nonmetastatic thyroid tumors. TCRdb reanalyzed the PCR reads with MiXCR. The table lists 15,000 to 20,000 clones, 28% of them singletons. The specimen sequenced was tumor tissue. The receptor source for this set is a female donor with papillary thyroid cancer or a benign thyroid nodule (not recorded which). Some clones in this sample may be carry-over from other donors' samples. Both conserved end residues are part of each CDR3. Some rows mark clone size as missing; the rest say once, few, many or name a class of expanded clone.

- TRBV5-1 CASSLVRAGGLENEQFF
many TRBV6-1 CASNPGQGANTGELFF
- TRBV6-1 CASSDGENTEAFF
many TRBV5-6 CASSRSWGTGSYEQYF
many TRBV20-1 CSARDYLSYNEQFF
many TRBV4-1 CASSQEGTATNYGYTF
- TRBV7-6 CASSLWGPDSLVVQYF
many TRBV7-6 CASSLTIAGSSYNEQFF
few TRBV6-2/TRBV6-3 CASSWDRGDYEQYF
- TRBV5-1 CASSPEGLTSSYEQYF
medium-sized TRBV6-5 CASSYRGFGEKLFF
many TRBV19 CASSIRGANEKLFF
few TRBV10-2 CASSEAAQETQYF
many TRBV5-1 CASSLGSRGRDIQYF
- TRBV5-1 CASSLGTRPPLHF
- TRBV19 CASRKSGDMQYF
many TRBV5-1 CASSLGLAGQETQYF
- TRBV11-1 CVSSRGVDLNTEAFF
medium-sized TRBV28 CASSIGLAVEQYF
many TRBV7-9 CASSLISSGGRYEQYF
once TRBV7-2 CASSFRTGRNSPLHF
- TRBV28 CASTPSGLAGAIGVF
- TRBV9 CASSVSGPDTQYF
- TRBV30 CASSSVFAKTQYF
medium-sized TRBV19 CASSRDTTYEQYF
many TRBV14 CASSPTGTPADTQYF
- TRBV20-1 CSAIRGDYYEQYF
few TRBV4-3 CASSQSAGGSLDNEQFF
- TRBV30 CASGQNMNTEAFF
medium-sized TRBV20-1 CSGGGGQETQYF
- TRBV28 CASSRAGNYGYTF
- TRBV5-1 CASSLGTSGGSTDTQYF
many TRBV29-1 CSGGDRAMGDTQYF
- TRBV19 CASRSGPGELFF
- TRBV20-1 CSARVVTGTWANEKLFF
- TRBV5-1 CASSSNRGISGGTEASF
few TRBV2 CASSDHSGSNQRQHF
- TRBV6-2/TRBV6-3 CAISYRDQPQHF
many TRBV27 CASPGQGNEKLFF
many TRBV11-3 CASSVGTSGSRSTDTQYF
- TRBV30 CATPGQVSNYGYTF
many TRBV20-1 CSARSRDRGSNYGYTF
few TRBV27 CASSGGGLGDEQFF
- TRBV20-1 CSARRGASEQYF
- TRBV3-1 CASSQDGTGGNEKLFF
few TRBV28 CAIISGDSTDTQYF
many TRBV5-4 CASSSVTGGEGEQYF
- TRBV4-2 CASSQAAGGHSYEQYF
- TRBV19 CASRQGATLGGANVLTF
many TRBV9 CASSSETRAGYTF
many TRBV20-1 CSARETRTGWVF
few TRBV12-3/TRBV12-4 CASSLRTGGVNTIYF
few TRBV24-1 CAASDPNRVNQPQHF